The 9 T cell receptor beta chains reported below all come from one sample, sequenced in a study of human T cells and chemical hapten exposure. TCRdb independently ran MiXCR on the RACE reads; one entry per CDR3 protein. The table has about 340,000 distinct CDR3 sequences, about 7% seen once. Time point denoted: patch test 1, 2 weeks after DPC sensitization. As to treatment: therapeutic diphenylcyclopropenone sensitization with weekly scalp DPC. The sample in question was whole blood, obtained in connection with sensitization to the hapten diphenylcyclopropenone (DPC). The receptors derive from a woman aged 18-29 years with alopecia areata. Some clones in this sample may be carry-over from other donors' samples.

This clonotype was seen ten or more times. V and J are TRBV6-2 or TRBV6-3 and TRBJ2-3; 10 bases line up with TRBD2. This CDR3 is built from 21 residues. V lost 0 bases and J lost 0; bases outside the gene matches: 15. Germline V gene data show CDR1 as MNHEY and CDR2 as SVGEGT. CDR3 nucleotide sequence: TGTGCCAGCAGTTACTCGAGTAAAGCTAGCGGGAGAATTACTAGCACAGATACGCAGTATTTT. Residues: CASSYSSKASGRITSTDTQYF.

This clonotype was observed a handful of times. The CDR3 region is CASSLDGSLETQYF. CDR3 bases: TGTGCCAGCAGCTTAGACGGATCTTTAGAGACCCAGTACTTC. The V call is TRBV7-9, the J call TRBJ2-5; unclear D gene. The ends were cut back, 1 base at V and 4 bases at J, with 10 bases in the middle. The CDR3 extends over 14 amino acids. Per germline, CDR1 SEHNR and CDR2 FQNEAQ (reference sequence).

There are many counts of this clonotype. In DNA, the CDR3 is TGTGCCAGCAGTTTAGAGGGAGGGGGGACCTCCTACGAGCAGTACTTC. Translating it yields CASSLEGGGTSYEQYF. The V call is TRBV28, the J call TRBJ2-7, with a weak D call TRBD2 (7 bases). Germline V gene data show CDR1 as MDHEN and CDR2 as SYDVKM. CDR3 length: 16 amino acids. V was cut by 2 bases and J by 0 bases, with 14 bases left in between.

The chain joins TRBV11-2 to TRBJ1-6; possibly TRBD1 for D (5 bases). The germline gives CDR1 SGHAT, CDR2 FQNNGV. The CDR3 is 15 amino acids. Trimming took 0 bases from V and 6 from J, leaving 9 bases between them. DNA for the CDR3: TGTGCCAGCAGCTTAGAGGGGCAGGTTAATTCACCCCTCCACTTT. Protein product: CASSLEGQVNSPLHF. Supplemented by reference TRBV11-2 and TRBJ1-6, the full variable domain reads EAGVAQSPRYKIIEKRQSVAFWCNPISGHATLYWYQQILGQGPKLLIQFQNNGVVDDSQLPKDRFSAERLKGVDSTLKIQPAKLEDSAVYLCASSLEGQVNSPLHFGNGTRLTVT.

This clonotype appeared many times. CDR3 bases: TGCAGTGCTAGACTAGCGGGGACAGATACGCAGTATTTT. Protein product: CSARLAGTDTQYF. The chain couples TRBV20-1 to TRBJ2-3; 9 bases match TRBD2. Germline trimming cut 2 bases from V and 3 bases from J; bases unmatched to any gene: 0. CDR3 size: 13 residues. From germline, CDR1 is DFQATT and CDR2 SNEGSKA (reference sequence).

This clonotype was seen more than once but under ten times. The chain links TRBV5-4 to TRBJ2-3; the match to TRBD1 covers 8 bases. This CDR3 has 13 residues. Germline loops: CDR1 SGHNT, CDR2 YYREEE (reference sequence). V lost 3 bases and J lost 7; bases outside the gene matches: 4. The CDR3 nucleotides read TGTGCCAGCAGCTCCGGGACAGGTTATACGCAGTATTTT. Its translation is CASSSGTGYTQYF.

CDR3 protein: CASSPNWGGGYGYTF. The CDR3 coding sequence is TGTGCCAGCAGCCCAAATTGGGGCGGTGGCTATGGCTACACCTTC. The chain employs TRBV12-3 or TRBV12-4 and TRBJ1-2; maybe TRBD1 (5 bases). V was pared by 6 bases and J by 4 bases, with 18 bases between. The CDR3 runs 15 residues.

This clonotype showed up just a few times. This sequence joins TRBV20-1 and TRBJ2-7; 8 nucleotides match TRBD2. Unmatched junction bases numbered 5, after V lost 5 bases and J lost 2 bases. Germline CDR1 and CDR2: DFQATT and SNEGSKA (reference sequence). The CDR3 sequence is 13 residues long. The CDR3 nucleotides are TGCAGTGCTGATCCGGGACTAGCCTACGAGCAGTACTTC. Translation gives CSADPGLAYEQYF.

Written as DNA, the CDR3 is TGTGCCAGCAGCCGTGATTCTTATAGCAATCAGCCCCAGCATTTT. This gives the protein CASSRDSYSNQPQHF. The V gene is TRBV12-3 or TRBV12-4, the J gene TRBJ1-5; D remains unclear. The CDR3 loop spans 15 amino acids. Trimming removed 6 bases from V and 0 bases from J, with 12 bases in between.